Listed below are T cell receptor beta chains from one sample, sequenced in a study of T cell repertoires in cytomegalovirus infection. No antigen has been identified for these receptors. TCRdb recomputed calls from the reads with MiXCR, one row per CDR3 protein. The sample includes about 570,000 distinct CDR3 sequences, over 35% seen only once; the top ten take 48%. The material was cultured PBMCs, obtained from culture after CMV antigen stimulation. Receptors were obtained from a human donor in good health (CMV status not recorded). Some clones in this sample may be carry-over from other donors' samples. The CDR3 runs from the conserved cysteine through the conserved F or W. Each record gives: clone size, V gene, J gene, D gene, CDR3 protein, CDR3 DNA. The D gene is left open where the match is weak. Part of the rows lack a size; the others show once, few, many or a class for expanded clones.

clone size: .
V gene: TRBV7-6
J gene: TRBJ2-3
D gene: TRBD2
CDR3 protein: CASSEGAGWLDTQYF
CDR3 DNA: TGTGCCAGCAGCGAAGGAGCGGGGTGGTTAGATACGCAGTATTTT

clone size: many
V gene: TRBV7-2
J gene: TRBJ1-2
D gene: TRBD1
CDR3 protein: CASSLPTGGYGYTF
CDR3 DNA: TGTGCCAGCAGCTTACCCACAGGGGGCTATGGCTACACCTTC

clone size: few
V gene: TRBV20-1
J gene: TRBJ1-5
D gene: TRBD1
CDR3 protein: CSAPATGGKGQPQHF
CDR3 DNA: TGCAGTGCTCCAGCGACAGGGGGTAAAGGTCAGCCCCAGCATTTT

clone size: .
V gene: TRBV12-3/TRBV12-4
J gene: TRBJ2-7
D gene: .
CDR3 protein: CATTDDITYEQYF
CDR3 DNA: TGTGCCACGACAGACGACATCACCTACGAGCAGTACTTC

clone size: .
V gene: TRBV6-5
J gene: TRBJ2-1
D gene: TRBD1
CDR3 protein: CASSYRVQGVYNEQFF
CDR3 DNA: TGTGCCAGCAGTTACCGCGTACAGGGGGTCTACAATGAGCAGTTCTTC

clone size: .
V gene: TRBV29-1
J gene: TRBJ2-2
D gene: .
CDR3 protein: CSGMAGWNTGELFF
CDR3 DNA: TGCAGCGGGATGGCAGGCTGGAACACCGGGGAGCTGTTTTTT

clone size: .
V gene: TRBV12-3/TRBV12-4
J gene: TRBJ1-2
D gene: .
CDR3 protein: CASSFFYFGTF
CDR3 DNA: TGTGCCAGCAGTTTCTTTTATTTCGGTACCTTC

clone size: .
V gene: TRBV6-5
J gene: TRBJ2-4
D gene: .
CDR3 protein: CASRGTGGLKNIQYF
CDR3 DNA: TGTGCCAGCAGGGGGACCGGGGGGCTCAAAAACATTCAGTACTTC

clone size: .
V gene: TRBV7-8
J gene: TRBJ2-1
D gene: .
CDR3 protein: CASSPSGEQFF
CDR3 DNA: TGTGCCAGCAGCCCCTCCGGCGAGCAGTTCTTC

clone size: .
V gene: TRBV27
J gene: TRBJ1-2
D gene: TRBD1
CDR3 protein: CASGGTGEYGYTF
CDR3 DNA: TGTGCCAGCGGAGGGACAGGGGAGTATGGCTACACCTTC

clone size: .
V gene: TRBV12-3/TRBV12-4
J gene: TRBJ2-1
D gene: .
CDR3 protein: CASSLVGAYYNEQFF
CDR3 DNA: TGTGCCAGCAGTTTAGTGGGGGCGTACTACAATGAGCAGTTCTTC

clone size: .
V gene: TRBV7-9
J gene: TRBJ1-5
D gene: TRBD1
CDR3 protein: CASSLQGDYQPQHF
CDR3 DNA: TGTGCCAGCAGCCTCCAGGGGGACTACCAGCCCCAGCATTTT

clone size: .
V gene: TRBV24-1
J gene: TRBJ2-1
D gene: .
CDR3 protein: CATSDYRFNNEQFF
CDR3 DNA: TGTGCCACCAGTGATTACAGATTTAACAATGAGCAGTTCTTC

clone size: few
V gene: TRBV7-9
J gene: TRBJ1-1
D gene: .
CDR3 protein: CASSSPSEPEAFF
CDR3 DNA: TGTGCCAGCAGCTCCCCCAGCGAACCTGAAGCTTTCTTT

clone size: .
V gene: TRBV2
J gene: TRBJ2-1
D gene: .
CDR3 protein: CASSHESYNEQFF
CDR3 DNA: TGTGCCAGCAGTCACGAGTCCTACAATGAGCAGTTCTTC

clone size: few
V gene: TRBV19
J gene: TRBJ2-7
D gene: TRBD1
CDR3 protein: CASSRGTGESEQYF
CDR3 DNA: TGTGCCAGTAGCAGAGGGACAGGGGAGTCCGAGCAGTACTTC

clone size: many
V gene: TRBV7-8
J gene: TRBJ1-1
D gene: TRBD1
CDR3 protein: CASVPLGTGQGNTEAFF
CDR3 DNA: TGTGCCAGCGTCCCCCTCGGGACAGGCCAGGGGAACACTGAAGCTTTCTTT

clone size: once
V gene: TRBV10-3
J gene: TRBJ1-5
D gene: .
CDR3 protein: CAISGDVGGQDQPQHF
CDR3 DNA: TGTGCCATCAGTGGGGATGTGGGGGGGCAGGATCAGCCCCAGCATTTT

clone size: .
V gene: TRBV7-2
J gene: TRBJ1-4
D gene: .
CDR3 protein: CASSPDSMVGELFF
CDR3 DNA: TGTGCCAGCAGCCCCGACAGCATGGTGGGCGAACTGTTTTTT

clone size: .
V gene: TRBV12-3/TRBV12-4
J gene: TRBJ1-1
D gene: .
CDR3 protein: CASSFAAREAFF
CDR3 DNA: TGTGCCAGCAGTTTTGCGGCCAGGGAAGCTTTCTTT

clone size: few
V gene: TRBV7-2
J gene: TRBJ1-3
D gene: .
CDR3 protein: CASSWGTDSGNTIYF
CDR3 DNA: TGTGCCAGCAGCTGGGGGACGGACTCTGGAAACACCATATATTTT

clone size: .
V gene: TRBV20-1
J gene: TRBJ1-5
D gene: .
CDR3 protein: CSAKGSGNQPQHF
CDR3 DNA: TGCAGTGCTAAGGGCAGCGGCAATCAGCCCCAGCATTTT

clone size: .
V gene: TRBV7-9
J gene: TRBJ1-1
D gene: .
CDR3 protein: CASSLAIGRNTEAFF
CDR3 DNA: TGTGCCAGCAGCTTAGCGATTGGACGGAACACTGAAGCTTTCTTT

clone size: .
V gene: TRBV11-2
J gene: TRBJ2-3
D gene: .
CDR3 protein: CASSLGALSTDTQYF
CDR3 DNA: TGTGCCAGCAGCTTAGGCGCGTTGAGCACAGATACGCAGTATTTT

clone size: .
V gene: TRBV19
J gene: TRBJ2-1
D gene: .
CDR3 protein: CASSAPLGVSSYNEQFF
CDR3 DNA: TGTGCCAGTAGTGCCCCCCTGGGCGTCAGCTCCTACAATGAGCAGTTCTTC

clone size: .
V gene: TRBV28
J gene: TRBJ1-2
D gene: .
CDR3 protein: CASSFPSYGYTF
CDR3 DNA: TGTGCCAGCAGTTTCCCGAGCTATGGCTACACCTTC

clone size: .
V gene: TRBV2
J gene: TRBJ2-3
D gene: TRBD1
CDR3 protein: CASRPDRGTDTQYF
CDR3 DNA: TGTGCCAGCAGGCCTGACAGGGGCACAGATACGCAGTATTTT

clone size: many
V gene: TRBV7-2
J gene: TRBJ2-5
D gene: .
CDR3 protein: CASSLRVQETQYF
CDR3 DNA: TGTGCCAGCAGCTTGAGGGTCCAAGAGACCCAGTACTTC

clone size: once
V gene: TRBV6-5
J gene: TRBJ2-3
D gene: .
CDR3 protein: CASSYSAASTDTQYF
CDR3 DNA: TGTGCCAGCAGTTACTCAGCGGCTAGCACAGATACGCAGTATTTT

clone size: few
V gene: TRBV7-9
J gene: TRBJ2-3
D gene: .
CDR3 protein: CASSAPGRDPDTQYF
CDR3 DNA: TGTGCCAGCAGCGCGCCGGGTCGGGACCCAGATACGCAGTATTTT

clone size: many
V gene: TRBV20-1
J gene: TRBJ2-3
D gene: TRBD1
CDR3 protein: CSAPGQGGLDTQYF
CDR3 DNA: TGCAGTGCTCCAGGACAGGGGGGTTTAGATACGCAGTATTTT

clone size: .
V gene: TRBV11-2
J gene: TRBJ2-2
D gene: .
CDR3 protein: CASSSLEFGELFF
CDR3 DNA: TGTGCCAGCAGCTCTTTAGAATTCGGGGAGCTGTTTTTT

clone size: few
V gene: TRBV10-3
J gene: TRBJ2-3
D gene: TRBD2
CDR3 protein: CASRTLAGGESTDTQYF
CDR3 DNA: TGTGCCTCGAGAACCCTAGCGGGGGGGGAAAGCACAGATACGCAGTATTTT

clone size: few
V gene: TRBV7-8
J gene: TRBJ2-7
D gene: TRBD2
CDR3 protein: CASSWTSGGYEQYF
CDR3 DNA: TGTGCCAGCAGCTGGACTAGCGGGGGCTACGAGCAGTACTTC

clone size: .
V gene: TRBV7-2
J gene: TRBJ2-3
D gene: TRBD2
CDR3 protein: CASSPRRLADTQYF
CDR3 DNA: TGTGCCAGCAGCCCCCGCCGACTAGCGGATACGCAGTATTTT

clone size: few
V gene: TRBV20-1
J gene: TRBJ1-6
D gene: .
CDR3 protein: CSAQLQGVGGTPLHF
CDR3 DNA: TGCAGTGCCCAATTGCAGGGCGTAGGCGGTACACCCCTCCACTTT

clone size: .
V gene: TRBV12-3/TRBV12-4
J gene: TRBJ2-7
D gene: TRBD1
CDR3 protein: CASSLGPSTGGEQYF
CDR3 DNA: TGTGCCAGCAGTTTGGGCCCCTCGACAGGGGGCGAGCAGTACTTC

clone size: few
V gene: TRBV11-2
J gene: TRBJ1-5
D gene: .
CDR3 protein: CASSQGSSNQPQHF
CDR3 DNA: TGTGCCAGCAGTCAAGGTAGTAGCAATCAGCCCCAGCATTTT

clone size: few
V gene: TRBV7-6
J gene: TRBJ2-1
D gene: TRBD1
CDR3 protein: CASSIGQGKGNEQFF
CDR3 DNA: TGTGCCAGCAGCATCGGACAGGGGAAGGGCAATGAGCAGTTCTTC

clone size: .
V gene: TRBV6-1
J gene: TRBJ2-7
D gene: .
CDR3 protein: CASEVRLYEQYF
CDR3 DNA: TGTGCAAGCGAGGTCCGGCTCTACGAGCAGTACTTC